This T cell receptor beta chain was captured in a study of blood T cell repertoires in COVID-19. CDR1 and CDR2 from the germline V gene are SGHNT and YENEEA. This CDR3 contains 14 residues. V shed 3 bases and J shed 0 bases, with 6 bases lying between them. The repertoire was sequenced with immunoSEQ multiplex PCR; TCRdb's copy has only in-frame clones and lacks some. Among more than 150,000 clones listed, roughly 90% were seen once. This clone was seen only once. The TCR originated in a man between 65 and 79 years old with active or convalescent COVID-19. V usage is TRBV11-3 and J usage is TRBJ1-3, with D perhaps TRBD1 (5 bases). The specimen was peripheral blood. The CDR3 nucleotides are TGTGCCAGCAGCTTCGGGGGCTCTGGAAACACCATATATTTT. As protein: CASSFGGSGNTIYF.